The rows below give T cell receptor beta chains drawn from one sample of a study of vaccination effects on CD4 cells after COVID-19. Libraries were prepared by immunoSEQ multiplex PCR; TCRdb keeps only in-frame clonotypes and omits some of them. The sample gives about 32,000 clones, about 70% of which show up once; less than 15% is in the top ten. What these receptors recognize is not known. Sequenced material: CD4+ T cells from PBMCs cultured with HCoV-229E spike peptides, taken after COVID-19 vaccination. The receptors originated from a human donor who received a COVID-19 vaccine. Each CDR3 is given with its conserved first and last residue. D genes are given only for firm matches. Where a row states a size, it is once, few, many or the class of an expanded clone; other rows omit it.

length	size	D	J	V	CDR3	DNA
18	NA	TRBD2	TRBJ2-3	TRBV14	CASSQGRLAGVGTDTQYF	TGTGCCAGCAGCCAAGGCCGACTAGCGGGAGTGGGCACAGATACGCAGTATTTT
15	many	NA	TRBJ1-2	TRBV7-9	CASSLRGLGNYGYTF	TGTGCCAGCAGCTTAAGGGGCCTCGGTAACTATGGCTACACCTTC
13	NA	NA	TRBJ2-2	TRBV5-8	CASSSSLGGELFF	TGTGCCAGCAGCTCAAGTCTCGGCGGGGAGCTGTTTTTT
15	NA	TRBD2	TRBJ2-5	TRBV11-2	CASSLELAGVQTQYF	TGTGCCAGCAGCTTAGAACTAGCGGGGGTACAGACCCAGTACTTC
12	NA	NA	TRBJ1-2	TRBV28	CASSAQTYGYTF	TGTGCCAGCAGTGCTCAGACCTATGGCTACACCTTC
16	NA	TRBD1	TRBJ1-6	TRBV7-9	CASSSEGTGYNSPLHF	TGTGCCAGCAGCAGCGAAGGGACAGGGTATAATTCACCCCTCCACTTT
16	NA	TRBD2	TRBJ2-3	TRBV15	CATSRGTSGAGDTQYF	TGTGCCACCAGCAGAGGGACTAGCGGGGCTGGAGATACGCAGTATTTT
15	once	NA	TRBJ2-2	TRBV6-4	CASSPGPSPTGELFF	TGTGCCAGCAGCCCGGGACCTTCACCTACCGGGGAGCTGTTTTTT
15	NA	TRBD2	TRBJ2-7	TRBV10-3	CAISGGLAGGYEQYF	TGTGCCATCAGCGGGGGACTAGCGGGAGGTTACGAGCAGTACTTC
13	NA	NA	TRBJ1-1	TRBV29-1	CSHSGAVNTEAFF	TGCAGCCACTCGGGGGCGGTGAACACTGAAGCTTTCTTT
13	NA	TRBD1	TRBJ2-1	TRBV5-5	CASGTGTVNEQFF	TGTGCCAGCGGGACAGGGACGGTGAATGAGCAGTTCTTC
17	NA	NA	TRBJ1-1	TRBV18	CASSPPQGFEVDTEAFF	TGTGCCAGCTCACCACCCCAAGGTTTCGAGGTCGACACTGAAGCTTTCTTT
15	NA	TRBD1	TRBJ1-1	TRBV4-1	CASSQPGTGYPEAFF	TGCGCCAGCAGCCAGCCCGGGACAGGGTACCCTGAAGCTTTCTTT
17	NA	NA	TRBJ2-3	TRBV13	CASSLVLPQSRTDTQYF	TGTGCCAGCAGCTTAGTTCTCCCCCAATCCCGCACAGATACGCAGTATTTT
14	NA	NA	TRBJ2-5	TRBV5-6	CASSLWAGSETQYF	TGTGCCAGCAGCTTGTGGGCGGGGAGCGAGACCCAGTACTTC
13	NA	NA	TRBJ1-1	TRBV6-4	CASSDSLGQEAFF	TGTGCCAGCAGTGACTCCCTTGGACAGGAAGCTTTCTTT
13	NA	NA	TRBJ2-1	TRBV5-1	CASSLQVTNEQFF	TGCGCCAGCAGCTTGCAGGTCACCAATGAGCAGTTCTTC
16	once	NA	TRBJ2-5	TRBV11-2	CASSLVTGGLQETQYF	TGTGCCAGCAGCTTAGTTACCGGGGGCCTACAAGAGACCCAGTACTTC
15	NA	TRBD1	TRBJ1-1	TRBV19	CASSTLTGQNTEAFF	TGTGCCAGTAGTACCTTGACAGGGCAAAACACTGAAGCTTTCTTT
16	NA	NA	TRBJ1-1	TRBV25-1	CASSEFGGRGNTEAFF	TGTGCCAGCAGTGAATTCGGTGGCAGGGGAAACACTGAAGCTTTCTTT
14	NA	NA	TRBJ2-2	TRBV5-1	CASSLRSNTGELFF	TGCGCCAGCAGCTTGAGATCGAACACCGGGGAGCTGTTTTTT
16	NA	NA	TRBJ1-4	TRBV11-2	CASSLVTLATNEKLFF	TGTGCCAGCAGCTTGGTAACACTAGCTACTAATGAAAAACTGTTTTTT
14	NA	TRBD1	TRBJ1-6	TRBV5-1	CASTRQGNNSPLHF	TGCGCCAGCACCAGACAGGGGAATAATTCACCCCTCCACTTT
12	NA	NA	TRBJ2-5	TRBV7-9	CASSLDEQTQYF	TGTGCCAGCAGCTTAGATGAGCAGACCCAGTACTTC
16	few	TRBD1	TRBJ1-5	TRBV6-2/TRBV6-3	CASSYRDREADRPQHF	TGTGCCAGCAGTTACCGGGACAGGGAAGCCGATCGGCCCCAGCATTTT
16	NA	NA	TRBJ2-2	TRBV5-1	CASSLPGAGNTGELFF	TGCGCCAGCAGCTTACCGGGGGCGGGCAACACCGGGGAGCTGTTTTTT
15	NA	NA	TRBJ2-3	TRBV3-1/TRBV3-2	CASSQVSHTADTQYF	TGTGCCAGCAGCCAAGTCTCCCATACTGCAGATACGCAGTATTTT
16	NA	NA	TRBJ1-2	TRBV6-2/TRBV6-3	CASSTDGPGVSYGYTF	TGTGCCAGCAGTACCGATGGACCCGGAGTTTCCTATGGCTACACCTTC
15	NA	NA	TRBJ1-1	TRBV5-6	CASSFYDSLNTEAFF	TGTGCCAGCAGCTTCTACGACAGCCTGAACACTGAAGCTTTCTTT
17	NA	NA	TRBJ2-7	TRBV7-2	CASSLYRVGQGYYEQYF	TGTGCCAGCAGCTTATATCGGGTCGGGCAGGGGTACTACGAGCAGTACTTC
13	NA	NA	TRBJ1-2	TRBV18	CASSSQDGIGYTF	TGTGCCAGCTCAAGTCAGGATGGAATCGGCTACACCTTC
15	once	TRBD2	TRBJ2-1	TRBV9	CASSPAGGRYNEQFF	TGTGCCAGCAGCCCTGCGGGGGGAAGGTACAATGAGCAGTTCTTC
14	NA	TRBD1	TRBJ1-2	TRBV28	CASRPGQGSYGYTF	TGTGCCAGCAGACCAGGACAGGGGAGCTATGGCTACACCTTC
15	once	NA	TRBJ1-2	TRBV4-2	CASSQVGVGNYGYTF	TGTGCCAGCAGCCAAGTGGGGGTAGGGAACTATGGCTACACCTTC
19	few	TRBD2	TRBJ2-7	TRBV4-1	CASSHRHWDRGVLSYEQYF	TGCGCCAGCAGCCACCGCCACTGGGACCGGGGGGTATTGTCCTACGAGCAGTACTTC
14	NA	TRBD2	TRBJ2-5	TRBV29-1	CSVVLAGGPETQYF	TGCAGCGTTGTATTAGCGGGAGGGCCGGAGACCCAGTACTTC
14	NA	TRBD1	TRBJ1-6	TRBV18	CASSWDRGSSPLHF	TGTGCCAGCTCCTGGGACAGGGGCAGTTCACCCCTCCACTTT
15	NA	NA	TRBJ1-1	TRBV18	CASSPPVAGTTEAFF	TGTGCCAGCTCACCACCGGTGGCCGGGACCACTGAAGCTTTCTTT
17	NA	NA	TRBJ2-2	TRBV24-1	CATSDLPGGPNTGELFF	TGTGCCACCAGTGATTTACCGGGTGGGCCGAACACCGGGGAGCTGTTTTTT
16	NA	NA	TRBJ2-2	TRBV12-5	CASGLFAGSNTGELFF	TGTGCTAGTGGTTTGTTCGCTGGGTCGAACACCGGGGAGCTGTTTTTT
15	NA	NA	TRBJ1-2	TRBV7-8	CASSSIVSANYGYTF	TGTGCCAGCAGCTCGATTGTGTCCGCTAACTATGGCTACACCTTC
16	NA	NA	TRBJ1-4	TRBV6-5	CASSYSLDPPREKLFF	TGTGCCAGCAGTTACAGTCTCGACCCGCCGAGGGAAAAACTGTTTTTT
14	NA	NA	TRBJ1-1	TRBV6-6	CASSYTGMNTEAFF	TGTGCCAGCAGTTATACAGGGATGAACACTGAAGCTTTCTTT
16	NA	NA	TRBJ2-1	TRBV2	CATRGGLRTSYNEQFF	TGTGCCACCCGGGGTGGACTACGGACCTCGTACAATGAGCAGTTCTTC
13	NA	NA	TRBJ1-1	TRBV14	CASSLAENTEAFF	TGTGCCAGCAGCCTCGCGGAGAACACTGAAGCTTTCTTT
14	NA	TRBD2	TRBJ2-4	TRBV9	CASSTGLAGNIQYF	TGTGCCAGCAGCACGGGACTAGCGGGAAACATTCAGTACTTC